This T cell receptor (beta chain) was captured in a study of blood T cell repertoires in COVID-19. In the study overall: Samples taken during acute and convalescent COVID-19 were collected in the United States, Italy and Spain. T cells, B-cell-depleted T cells, or PBMCs supplied cDNA or gDNA.

Authors' data handling: Using reference gene primer amplification, nucleated cell counts were estimated. Clones were read by immunoSEQ multiplex PCR, and TCRdb kept only the in-frame ones, dropping some. V and J calls and clone size are given by that table; D and trimming were obtained from the DNA. Found here are about 190,000 clones, 85% to 90% of them singletons; the top ten hold 20% to 25%. This CDR3 is built from 14 residues. V lost 5 bases and J 5 bases, leaving 15 bases between the germline ends. Germline V CDR1 and CDR2: MNHEY, SVGAGI. The chain combines TRBV6-5 with TRBJ1-1; maybe TRBD1 (5 bases). The receptor was isolated from a woman in her forties in a cohort exposed to, infected with or recovered from COVID-19 (not recorded which). The material sequenced was PBMCs or T cells enriched from blood (not recorded which). The CDR3: CASSPRAGRTEAFF. The CDR3 DNA reads TGTGCCAGCAGTCCACGAGCGGGGCGGACTGAAGCTTTCTTT.